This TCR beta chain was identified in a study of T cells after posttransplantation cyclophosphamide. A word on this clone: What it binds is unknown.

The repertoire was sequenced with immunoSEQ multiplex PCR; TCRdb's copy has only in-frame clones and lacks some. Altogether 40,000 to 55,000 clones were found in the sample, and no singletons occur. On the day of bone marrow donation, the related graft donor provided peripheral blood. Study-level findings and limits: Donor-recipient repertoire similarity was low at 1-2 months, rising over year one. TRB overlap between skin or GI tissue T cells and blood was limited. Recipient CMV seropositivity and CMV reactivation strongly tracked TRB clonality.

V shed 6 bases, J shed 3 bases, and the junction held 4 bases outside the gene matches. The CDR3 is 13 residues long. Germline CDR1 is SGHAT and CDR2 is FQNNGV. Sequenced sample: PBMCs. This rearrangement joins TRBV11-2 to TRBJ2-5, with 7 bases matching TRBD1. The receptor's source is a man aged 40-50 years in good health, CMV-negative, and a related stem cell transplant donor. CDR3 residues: CASRKGQKETQYF. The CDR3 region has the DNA TGTGCCAGCAGAAAGGGACAGAAAGAGACCCAGTACTTC. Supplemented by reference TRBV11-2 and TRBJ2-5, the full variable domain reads EAGVAQSPRYKIIEKRQSVAFWCNPISGHATLYWYQQILGQGPKLLIQFQNNGVVDDSQLPKDRFSAERLKGVDSTLKIQPAKLEDSAVYLCASRKGQKETQYFGPGTRLLVL.